These 20 T cell receptor beta chains share one sample of origin, sequenced in a study of post-analysis software for immune sequencing data. For these TCRs, the target antigens are not known. The library was made from cDNA and included unique molecular identifiers. TCRdb used MiXCR to reprocess the PCR reads, holding one entry per CDR3 protein. The sample has hundreds of thousands of distinct CDR3 sequences; roughly 45% are singletons. Findings of the study overall: The study found TRBV5-6, TRBV5-1 and TRBV20-1 among 4 or 5 TRBV segments more frequent in patients than controls.

The source material was blood. All receptors come from a girl under 18 with multiple sclerosis.

This chain links TRBV3-1 with TRBJ2-1; possibly TRBD2 for D (6 bases). Trimming removed 4 bases from V and 6 bases from J, with 16 bases in between. The CDR3 totals 15 residues. Per germline, CDR1 LGHDT and CDR2 YNNKEL (reference sequence). Here the CDR3 DNA reads TGTGCCAGCAGCCTTAGAGCGGGCTCGCTCAATGAGCAGTTCTTC. This translates into CASSLRAGSLNEQFF.

This clonotype occurred a few times. The chain joins TRBV13 to TRBJ2-7; 14 nucleotides align to TRBD2. The CDR3 has 19 residues. J was trimmed by 2 bases and V by 5 bases; bases with no gene match: 14. Germline CDR1 and CDR2: PRHDT and FYEKMQ (reference sequence). CDR3 DNA sequence: TGTGCCAGCAGCCCTCCCCGACTAGCGGGAGGGCCTAGTCCCTACGAGCAGTACTTC. Residues: CASSPPRLAGGPSPYEQYF.

The chain uses TRBV5-8 and TRBJ2-5, with 7 bases lining up with TRBD1. The germline gives CDR1 SGHTS, CDR2 YDEGEE. Trimming at V came to 4 bases and at J to 0 bases, leaving 9 bases not matched to a gene. The CDR3 sequence is 16 residues long. The CDR3: CASSLDGTAYQETQYF. DNA for the CDR3: TGTGCCAGCAGCCTAGATGGGACAGCGTACCAAGAGACCCAGTACTTC.

The chain joins TRBV6-2 or TRBV6-3 to TRBJ2-3; D tentatively fits TRBD1 or TRBD2 (5 bases each). V was clipped by 2 bases and J by 2 bases, with 17 bases between them. Germline V CDR1 and CDR2: MNHEY, SVGEGT. The CDR3 sequence is 17 residues long. As DNA, the CDR3 is TGTGCCAGCAGTTACCTGCCAGGGACGATCATCACAGATACGCAGTATTTT. It codes for CASSYLPGTIITDTQYF.

This clonotype occurred a few times. The rearrangement joins TRBV20-1 to TRBJ2-5; 12 bases align to TRBD2. V lost 1 base, J lost 1 base, and 10 bases stayed unmatched. Germline CDR1 and CDR2: DFQATT and SNEGSKA (reference sequence). The CDR3 runs 18 residues. Here the CDR3 DNA reads TGCAGTGCTAGAGGCCCGCTAGCGGGAGGGCTTACCCAAGAGACCCAGTACTTC. It is translated as CSARGPLAGGLTQETQYF.

This chain links TRBV28 with TRBJ1-2; TRBD1 matches at 8 bases. The CDR3 length is 13 residues. V lost 6 bases to trimming and J lost 7 bases; unmatched junction nucleotides: 7. From germline, CDR1 is MDHEN and CDR2 SYDVKM. This CDR3 reads CASRGTGRGGYTF. CDR3 nucleotide sequence: TGTGCCAGCAGGGGGACAGGTCGGGGTGGCTACACCTTC.

The rearrangement joins TRBV29-1 to TRBJ2-3; TRBD2 aligns across 7 bases. The V segment lost 7 bases and the J segment 6 bases; nucleotides outside the gene matches: 16. CDR1 and CDR2 (germline): SQVTM, ANQGSEA. There are 15 residues in the CDR3. The CDR3 nucleotides read TGCAGCGCCGACGGGGGGTGGGGGAGAGTGGATACGCAGTATTTT. This sequence encodes CSADGGWGRVDTQYF.

Only a few counts were recorded for this clonotype. This sequence joins TRBV5-5 and TRBJ2-1; the D gene is possibly TRBD2 (7 bases). The germline CDR1 and CDR2 sequences are SGHKS and YYEKEE (reference sequence). V lost 5 bases and J 5 bases, leaving 14 bases between the germline ends. The CDR3 totals 14 residues. CDR3 sequence reads: CASSLWGGHNEQFF. CDR3 nucleotide sequence: TGTGCCAGCAGTTTGTGGGGGGGCCACAATGAGCAGTTCTTC.

This chain joins TRBV27 and TRBJ2-1, with TRBD2 identical over 15 bases. V shed 5 bases and J 2 bases; nucleotides not matched to a gene: 7. Germline V gene sequence: CDR1 MNHEY, CDR2 SMNVEV (reference sequence). This CDR3 region has 18 residues. The CDR3 nucleotides read TGTGCCAGCAGTCTCTGGACTAGCGGGAGGGCCACCTACAATGAGCAGTTCTTC. Translated: CASSLWTSGRATYNEQFF.

V and J are TRBV7-9 and TRBJ2-7, with D possibly matching TRBD2 (6 bases). Germline V gives CDR1 SEHNR, CDR2 FQNEAQ (reference sequence). This CDR3 is 14 amino acids long. Trimming took off 5 bases at V and 2 bases at J, with 13 bases between the two ends. The CDR3 nucleotides are TGTGCCAGCAGCGGGGAGGACGGCCCCTACGAGCAGTACTTC. This translates into CASSGEDGPYEQYF.

Here the CDR3 reads CASSSGTDSPLHF. DNA of the CDR3: TGCGCCAGCAGCTCCGGGACTGATTCACCCCTCCACTTT. The gene calls are TRBV5-1 and TRBJ1-6; a weak D match, TRBD1 (5 bases). V was trimmed by 3 bases and J by 8 bases, leaving 9 bases between them. Germline V gene lookup returns CDR1 SGHRS and CDR2 YFSETQ. The CDR3 is made up of 13 amino acids.

The V and J genes are TRBV12-3 or TRBV12-4 and TRBJ1-4; a possible D gene is TRBD1 (5 bases). The CDR3 runs to 16 residues. V gave up 6 bases and J gave up 2 bases, with 16 bases separating them. CDR3 region: CASSSSGGSTNEKLFF. DNA of the CDR3: TGTGCCAGCAGCTCCTCCGGGGGAAGTACTAATGAAAAACTGTTTTTT.

The chain carries TRBV5-1 and TRBJ1-2; D is undetermined. Trimming took off 0 bases at V and 0 bases at J, with 9 bases between the two ends. The germline CDR1 and CDR2 sequences are SGHRS and YFSETQ. The CDR3 is 15 residues long. CDR3 residues: CASSLGPDSNYGYTF. CDR3 bases: TGCGCCAGCAGCTTGGGTCCAGACTCTAACTATGGCTACACCTTC.

V is TRBV20-1 and J is TRBJ2-7, with TRBD1 identical over 7 bases. The CDR3 is made up of 14 amino acids. Per germline, CDR1 DFQATT and CDR2 SNEGSKA (reference sequence). V lost 0 bases to trimming and J lost 5 bases; unmatched junction nucleotides: 7. DNA for the CDR3: TGCAGTGCTAGAGATCAGGGCAGGGGGAACGAGCAGTACTTC. It translates to CSARDQGRGNEQYF.

V usage is TRBV7-8 and J usage is TRBJ1-1, with D maybe TRBD1 (6 bases). CDR1 and CDR2 from the germline V gene are SGHVS and FQNEAQ. Deletions cut 3 bases from V and 0 bases from J, with 17 bases between. CDR3 size: 17 residues. As DNA, the CDR3 is TGTGCCAGCAGCTTTCTACAGGGAAATTATCTGAACACTGAAGCTTTCTTT. Its translation: CASSFLQGNYLNTEAFF.

In this sample, this clonotype turned up a few times. The gene calls are TRBV18 and TRBJ2-5; maybe TRBD2 (6 bases). Germline CDR1 KGHSH, CDR2 LQKENI. The length of the CDR3 is 13 residues. Trimming left V 3 bases short and J 5 bases short, with 10 bases between. The chain's CDR3 is CASSPTRTETQYF. The CDR3 nucleotides are TGTGCCAGCTCACCGACTAGAACGGAGACCCAGTACTTC.

The chain uses TRBV27 and TRBJ2-7, with unresolved D. The CDR3 runs 12 residues. V lost 8 bases, J lost 0 bases, and 8 bases lay in between. The V gene's germline CDR1 is MNHEY and CDR2 SMNVEV (reference sequence). CDR3 sequence (DNA): TGTGCCAGCCCATATCTCTCCTACGAGCAGTACTTC. Protein product: CASPYLSYEQYF.

This clonotype has a single count. This chain uses TRBV6-1 with TRBJ2-3; a weak D match, TRBD1 (6 bases). V was shortened by 6 bases and J by 4 bases, with 14 bases between the two germline ends. CDR1 and CDR2 (germline): MNHNS, SASEGT. This CDR3 spans 14 amino acids. CDR3 sequence reads: CASSSTGRSDTQYF. The CDR3 region has the DNA TGTGCCAGCAGCTCGACAGGACGGTCAGATACGCAGTATTTT.

A few counts support this clonotype. The J gene is TRBJ2-3, the V gene TRBV4-2; 12 bases map to TRBD2. After removal of 2 bases from V and 4 bases from J, the junction contained 7 bases not matched to a gene. CDR3 length: 17 residues. Germline lookup yields CDR1 LGHNA and CDR2 YNFKEQ. The CDR3 loop reads CASSQPLAGGPSDTQYF. CDR3 DNA sequence: TGTGCCAGCAGCCAACCTCTAGCGGGAGGGCCATCAGATACGCAGTATTTT.

This clonotype was observed a few times. The chain joins TRBV27 to TRBJ2-4; unclear D gene. The V end was cut by 4 bases, the J end by 0 bases, with 16 bases between. This CDR3 is built from 17 residues. CDR1 MNHEY and CDR2 SMNVEV come from the germline V gene (reference sequence). DNA for the CDR3: TGTGCCAGCAGTTCCCGAACCGGACCCTTAGCCAAAAACATTCAGTACTTC. Its protein is CASSSRTGPLAKNIQYF.